The source of this T cell receptor (beta chain) is a study of blood T cells in healthy people across ages. Overall study findings and caveats: While age rose, TCR beta diversity per million T cells dropped in a roughly linear way.

The authors ran a second PCR of 7 to 11 cycles using a sample-barcoded 5' primer and a J-beta primer mix. Template switching added a 12-random-nucleotide identifier to every cDNA molecule. MiXCR, run by TCRdb on the 5' RACE reads, gives a single entry per CDR3 protein. Among about 1.1 million distinct CDR3 sequences, roughly two fifths were seen once, and the ten largest hold less than 15%. Peripheral blood from each donor was collected in a volume of approximately 10 milliliters. No fewer than 5 micrograms of total RNA were isolated from every sample. This clonotype was detected ten times or more. Its antigen is unidentified. The sequenced sample consisted of blood. The TCR comes from a man in his late teens or twenties in good health.

As DNA, the CDR3 is TGTGCCAGCAGCCCAGGGGGGGAGAACACTGAAGCTTTCTTT. This gives the protein CASSPGGENTEAFF. The chain employs TRBV7-2 and TRBJ1-1; 7 bases map to TRBD1. Germline V gene lookup returns CDR1 SGHTA and CDR2 FQGNSA. The CDR3 sequence is 14 residues long. V shed 5 bases and J 1 base; nucleotides not matched to a gene: 4.